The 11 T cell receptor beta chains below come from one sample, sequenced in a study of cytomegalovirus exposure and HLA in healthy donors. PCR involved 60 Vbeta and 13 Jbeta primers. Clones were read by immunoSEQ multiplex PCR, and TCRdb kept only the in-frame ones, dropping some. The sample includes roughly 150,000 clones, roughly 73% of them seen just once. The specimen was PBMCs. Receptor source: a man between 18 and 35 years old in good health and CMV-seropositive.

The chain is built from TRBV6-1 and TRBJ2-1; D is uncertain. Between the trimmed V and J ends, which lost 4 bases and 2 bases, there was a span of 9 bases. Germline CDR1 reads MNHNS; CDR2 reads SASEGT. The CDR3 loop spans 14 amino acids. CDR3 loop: CASSVDGAYNEQFF. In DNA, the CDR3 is TGTGCCAGCAGTGTAGACGGAGCCTACAATGAGCAGTTCTTC.

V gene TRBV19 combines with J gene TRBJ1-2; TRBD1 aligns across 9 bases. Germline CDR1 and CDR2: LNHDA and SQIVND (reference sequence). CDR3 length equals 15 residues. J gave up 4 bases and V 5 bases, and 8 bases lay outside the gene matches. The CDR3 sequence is CASSLQGAWVYGYTF. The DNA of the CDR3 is TGTGCCAGTAGTCTACAGGGGGCGTGGGTCTATGGCTACACCTTC.

CDR3 in DNA: TGTGCCAGCAGTTACCTAGGGACAGGGGGCGCCCGGGCTTTCTTT. It specifies CASSYLGTGGARAFF. The V call is TRBV6-5, the J call TRBJ1-1; 12 bases are a match to TRBD1. From germline, CDR1 is MNHEY and CDR2 SVGAGI. CDR3 length: 15 amino acids. V trimming: 2 bases; J trimming: 11 bases; junction bases outside the gene matches: 9.

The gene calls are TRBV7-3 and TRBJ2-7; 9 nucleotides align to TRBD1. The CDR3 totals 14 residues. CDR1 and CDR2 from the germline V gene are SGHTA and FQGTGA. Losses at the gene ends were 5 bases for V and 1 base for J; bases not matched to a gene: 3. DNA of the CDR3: TGTGCCAGCAGCCGTGGGACAGGGTCCTACGAGCAGTACTTC. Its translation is CASSRGTGSYEQYF.

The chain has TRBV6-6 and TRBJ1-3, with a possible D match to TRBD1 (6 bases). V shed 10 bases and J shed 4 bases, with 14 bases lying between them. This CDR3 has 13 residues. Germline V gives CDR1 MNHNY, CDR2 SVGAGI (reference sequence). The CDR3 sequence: CAIQGMLGNTIYF. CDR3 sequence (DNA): TGTGCCATACAGGGTATGCTAGGAAACACCATATATTTT.

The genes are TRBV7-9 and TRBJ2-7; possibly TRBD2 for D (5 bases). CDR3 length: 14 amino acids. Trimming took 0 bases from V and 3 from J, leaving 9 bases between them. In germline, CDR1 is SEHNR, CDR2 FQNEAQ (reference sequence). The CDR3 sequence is CASSLALRDYEQYF. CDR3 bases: TGTGCCAGCAGCTTAGCGTTACGGGACTACGAGCAGTACTTC.

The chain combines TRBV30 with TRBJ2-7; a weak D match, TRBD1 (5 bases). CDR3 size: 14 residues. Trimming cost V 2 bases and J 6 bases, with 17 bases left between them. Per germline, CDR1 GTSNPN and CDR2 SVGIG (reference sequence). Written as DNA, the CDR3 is TGTGCCTGGAGTTATCAGGGCGGCTCGGGCGAGCAGTACTTC. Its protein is CAWSYQGGSGEQYF.

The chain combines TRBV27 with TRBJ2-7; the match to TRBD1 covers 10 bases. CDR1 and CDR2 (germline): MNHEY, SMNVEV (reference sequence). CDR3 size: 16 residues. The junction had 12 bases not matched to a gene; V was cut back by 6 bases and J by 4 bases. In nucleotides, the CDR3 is TGTGCCAGCAGCTTCTATCCTGGACAGGGGGTTTACGAGCAGTACTTC. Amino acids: CASSFYPGQGVYEQYF.

Here the CDR3 DNA reads TGTGCCAGCAGTAGGCCGGGACAGGGGTCCTACGAGCAGTACTTC. Amino acids: CASSRPGQGSYEQYF. V usage is TRBV6-5 and J usage is TRBJ2-5, with 10 bases matching TRBD1. The J call is uncertain, as TRBJ2-7 better fits the DNA end. The CDR3 sequence is 15 residues long. CDR1 and CDR2 from the germline V gene are MNHEY and SVGAGI.

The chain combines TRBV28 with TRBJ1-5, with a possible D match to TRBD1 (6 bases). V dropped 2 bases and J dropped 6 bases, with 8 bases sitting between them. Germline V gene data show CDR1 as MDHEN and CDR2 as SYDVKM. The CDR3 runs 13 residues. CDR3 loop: CASSLIGGQPQHF. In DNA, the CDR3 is TGTGCCAGCAGTTTAATAGGGGGTCAGCCCCAGCATTTT.

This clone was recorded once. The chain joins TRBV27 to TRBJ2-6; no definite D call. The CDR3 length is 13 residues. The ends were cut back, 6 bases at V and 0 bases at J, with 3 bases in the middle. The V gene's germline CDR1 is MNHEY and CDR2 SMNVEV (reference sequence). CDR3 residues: CASRYSGANVLTF. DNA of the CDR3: TGTGCCAGCAGATACTCTGGGGCCAACGTCCTGACTTTC.